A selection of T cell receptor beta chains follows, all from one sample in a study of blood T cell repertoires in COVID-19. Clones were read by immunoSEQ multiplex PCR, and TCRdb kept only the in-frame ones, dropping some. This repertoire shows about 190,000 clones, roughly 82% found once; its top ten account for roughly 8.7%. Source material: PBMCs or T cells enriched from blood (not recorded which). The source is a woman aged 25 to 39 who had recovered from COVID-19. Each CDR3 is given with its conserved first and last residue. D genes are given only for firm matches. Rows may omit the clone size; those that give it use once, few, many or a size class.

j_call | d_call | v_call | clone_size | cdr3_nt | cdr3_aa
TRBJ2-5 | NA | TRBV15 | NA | TGTGCCACCAGCGAGAGCGAGGGGACCCAGTACTTC | CATSESEGTQYF
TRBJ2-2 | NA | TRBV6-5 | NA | TGTGCCAGCAGTTCCCCTAGCGAATTGAACACCGGGGAGCTGTTTTTT | CASSSPSELNTGELFF
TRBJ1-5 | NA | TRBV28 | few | TGTGCCAGCAGCGAAAGTGGCCGCAATCAGCCCCAGCATTTT | CASSESGRNQPQHF
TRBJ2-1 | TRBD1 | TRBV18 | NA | TGTGCCAGCTCACCACCGGGGACAGGTCTAGTTAATGAGCAGTTCTTC | CASSPPGTGLVNEQFF
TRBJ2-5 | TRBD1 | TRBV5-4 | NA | TGTGCCAGCAGCTTCCGACGGACAGGGATGGTCGAGACCCAGTACTTC | CASSFRRTGMVETQYF
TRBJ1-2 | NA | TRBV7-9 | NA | TGTGCCAGCAGCTTAGGGCCCGGGGGCTATGGCTACACCTTC | CASSLGPGGYGYTF
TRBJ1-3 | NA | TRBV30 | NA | TGTGCCTGGAGTGGACAGGACGGAAACACCATATATTTT | CAWSGQDGNTIYF
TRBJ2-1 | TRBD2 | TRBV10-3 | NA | TGTGCCATCAGTACAGGGACTAGCGGGACATACAATGAGCAGTTCTTC | CAISTGTSGTYNEQFF
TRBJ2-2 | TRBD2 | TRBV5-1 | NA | TGCGCCAGCAGCTTGTCACTAGCGGGAGATGGCGGGGAGCTGTTTTTT | CASSLSLAGDGGELFF
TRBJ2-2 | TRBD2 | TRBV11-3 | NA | TGTGCCAGCAGCCCGACTAGCGGGAGGTTTACCGGGGAGCTGTTTTTT | CASSPTSGRFTGELFF
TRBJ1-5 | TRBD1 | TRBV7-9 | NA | TGTGCCAGCAGCCGGACCGGGACAGATAGCAATCAGCCCCAGCATTTT | CASSRTGTDSNQPQHF
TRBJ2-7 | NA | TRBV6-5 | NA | TGTGCCAGCAGTTATGGGGGGACTTTCCGATACGAGCAGTACTTC | CASSYGGTFRYEQYF
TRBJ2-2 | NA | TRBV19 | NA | TGTGCCAGTAGTATTGCACAGACGAACACCGGGGAGCTGTTTTTT | CASSIAQTNTGELFF
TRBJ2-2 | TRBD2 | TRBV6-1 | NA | TGTGCCAGCAGTGAACCTAGCGGGGGTACCGGGGAGCTGTTTTTT | CASSEPSGGTGELFF
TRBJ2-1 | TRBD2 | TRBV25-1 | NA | TGTGCCAGCCTTGGGGCTAGCGGAACCAATGAGCAGTTCTTC | CASLGASGTNEQFF
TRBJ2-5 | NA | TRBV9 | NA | TGTGCCAGCAGCGTACGAGAAGAGACCCAGTACTTC | CASSVREETQYF
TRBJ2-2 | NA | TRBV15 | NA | TGTGCCACCAGCAAAAAGGACAGAAACACCGGGGAGCTGTTTTTT | CATSKKDRNTGELFF
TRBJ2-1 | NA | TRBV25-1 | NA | TGTGCCAGCAGTCCTCAGAGGGAGCAGTTCTTC | CASSPQREQFF
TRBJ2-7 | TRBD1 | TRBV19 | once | TGTGGGCAAGGGACAGCCGGTAACGAGCAGTACTTC | CGQGTAGNEQYF
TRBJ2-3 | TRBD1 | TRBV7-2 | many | TGTGCCAGCAGCTACCCCGGGACAGGGGAGAGGGATACGCAGTATTTT | CASSYPGTGERDTQYF
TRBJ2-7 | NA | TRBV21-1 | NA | TGTGCCAGCAGCAAAGCGCTTTGGAGGGCATACTCCTACGAGCAGTACTTC | CASSKALWRAYSYEQYF
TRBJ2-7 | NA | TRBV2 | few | TGTGCCAGCAGGATCGACAGCTTCTACGAGCAGTACTTC | CASRIDSFYEQYF
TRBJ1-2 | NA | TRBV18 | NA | TGTGCCAGCTCACCGGACACCCGACAAGGCTATGGCTACACCTTC | CASSPDTRQGYGYTF
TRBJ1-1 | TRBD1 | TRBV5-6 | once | TGTGCCAGCAGCCACGCCCGGGACAGGGGGCAAAAGACTGAAGCTTTCTTT | CASSHARDRGQKTEAFF
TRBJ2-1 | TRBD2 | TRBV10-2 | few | TGCGCCAGCAGTTCGGGACTACCCGGGAATGAGCAGTTCTTC | CASSSGLPGNEQFF
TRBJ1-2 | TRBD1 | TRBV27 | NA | TGTGCCAGCGGACCCCCACCATCCGGGACAGGGTATGGCTACACCTTC | CASGPPPSGTGYGYTF
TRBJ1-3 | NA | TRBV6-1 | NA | TGTGCCAGCAGTGAAGCCACAGCTGGAAACACCATATATTTT | CASSEATAGNTIYF
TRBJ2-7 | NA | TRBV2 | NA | TGTGCCAGCAGCGGTGACGAGCAGTACTTC | CASSGDEQYF
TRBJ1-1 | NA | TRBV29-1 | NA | TGCAGCGTTGAAGGAGACAGATTAAACACTGAAGCTTTCTTT | CSVEGDRLNTEAFF
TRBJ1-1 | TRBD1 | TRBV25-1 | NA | TGTGCCAGCAGTCTATGGACAGGGGGCGCGAACACTGAAGCTTTCTTT | CASSLWTGGANTEAFF
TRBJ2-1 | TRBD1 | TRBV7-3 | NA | TGTGCCAGCAGCCTAACGACAGGGGGCTCGGAGCAGTTCTTC | CASSLTTGGSEQFF
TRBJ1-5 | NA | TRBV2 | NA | TGTGCCAGCAGTGATACGGGGAATAGCAATCAGCCCCAGCATTTT | CASSDTGNSNQPQHF
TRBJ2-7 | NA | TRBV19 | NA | TGTGCCAGTAGTATCGGACAGAGCTACGAGCAGTACTTC | CASSIGQSYEQYF
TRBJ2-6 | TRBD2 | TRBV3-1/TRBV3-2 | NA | TGTGCCAGCAGCCTAGGGACTAGCGGGGCTGGGGCCAACGTCCTGACTTTC | CASSLGTSGAGANVLTF
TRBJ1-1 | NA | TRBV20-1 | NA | TGCAGTCCTAACACTGAAGCTTTCTTT | CSPNTEAFF
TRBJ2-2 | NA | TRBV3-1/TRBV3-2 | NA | TGTGCCAGCACCCCGGGTTTTGAGCCCGTCTTTGCCGGGGAGCTGTTTTTT | CASTPGFEPVFAGELFF
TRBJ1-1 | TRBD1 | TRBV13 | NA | TGTGCCAGCAGCTTAGGCGGGACAGGCAACACTGAAGCTTTCTTT | CASSLGGTGNTEAFF
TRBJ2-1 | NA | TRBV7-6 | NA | TGTGCCAGCAGTATTCGGGTGGGTGAGCAGTTCTTC | CASSIRVGEQFF
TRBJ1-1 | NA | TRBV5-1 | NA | TGCGCCAGCAGCCGGCCCGAGGGGAACACTGAAGCTTTCTTT | CASSRPEGNTEAFF
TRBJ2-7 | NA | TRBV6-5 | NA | TGTGCCAGCCGGTCCCCCAGGGATCACTCCTACGAGCAGTACTTC | CASRSPRDHSYEQYF